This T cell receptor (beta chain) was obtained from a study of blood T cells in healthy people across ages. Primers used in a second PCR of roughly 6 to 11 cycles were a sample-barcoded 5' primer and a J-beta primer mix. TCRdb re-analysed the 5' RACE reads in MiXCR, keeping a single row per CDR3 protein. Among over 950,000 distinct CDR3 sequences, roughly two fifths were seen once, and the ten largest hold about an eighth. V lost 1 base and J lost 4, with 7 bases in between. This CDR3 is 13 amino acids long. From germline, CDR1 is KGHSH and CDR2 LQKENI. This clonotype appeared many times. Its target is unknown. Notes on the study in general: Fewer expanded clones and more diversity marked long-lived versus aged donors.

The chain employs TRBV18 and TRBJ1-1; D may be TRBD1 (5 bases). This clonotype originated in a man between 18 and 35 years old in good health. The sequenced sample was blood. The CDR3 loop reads CASSPQGTTEAFF. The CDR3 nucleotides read TGTGCCAGCTCACCACAAGGGACCACTGAAGCTTTCTTT.